Following are 24 T cell receptor beta chains from one sample sequenced in a study of blood T cell repertoires in COVID-19. Here immunoSEQ multiplex PCR was the method, and the copy in TCRdb shows in-frame clones only, minus some. Of about 220,000 clones in the sample, about 86% were seen once. The sample comprised PBMCs or T cells enriched from blood (not recorded which). The receptor set was obtained from a woman in her thirties or forties with acute COVID-19.

V and J are TRBV5-1 and TRBJ2-2; D not certain. Deletions cut 4 bases from V and 4 bases from J, with 8 bases between. The CDR3 extends over 13 amino acids. Germline CDR1 is SGHRS and CDR2 is YFSETQ. CDR3 sequence (DNA): TGCGCCAGCAGCCTTCTAACCACCGGGGAGCTGTTTTTT. The encoded protein is CASSLLTTGELFF. The full variable domain, with the rest looked up from reference TRBV5-1 and TRBJ2-2, is KAGVTQTPRYLIKTRGQQVTLSCSPISGHRSVSWYQQTPGQGLQFLFEYFSETQRNKGNFPGRFSGRQFSNSRSEMNVSTLELGDSALYLCASSLLTTGELFFGEGSRLTVL.

This chain connects TRBV18 to TRBJ1-4; a weak D match, TRBD1 (5 bases). Germline loops: CDR1 KGHSH, CDR2 LQKENI. The CDR3 runs to 15 residues. V shed 4 bases and J shed 5 bases, with 14 bases lying between them. CDR3: CASSLYDSKNEKLFF. The CDR3 bases are TGTGCCAGCTCACTATATGACAGCAAGAATGAAAAACTGTTTTTT.

The rearrangement uses TRBV4-1 and TRBJ1-2, with a possible D match to TRBD1 (6 bases). The CDR3 extends over 16 amino acids. Per the germline V gene, CDR1 is MGHRA and CDR2 is YSYEKL. V dropped 4 bases and J dropped 4 bases, with 19 bases sitting between them. The CDR3 region is CASSLSPAQGIYGYTF. The CDR3 nucleotides read TGCGCCAGCAGCCTATCTCCGGCACAGGGTATCTATGGCTACACCTTC.

This sequence joins TRBV7-8 and TRBJ2-3, with a possible D match to TRBD2 (6 bases). The germline CDR1 and CDR2 sequences are SGHVS and FQNEAQ. V shed 5 bases and J shed 2 bases, with 20 bases lying between them. This CDR3 spans 17 amino acids. CDR3 protein: CASSRSGVGLLTDTQYF. CDR3 nucleotides: TGTGCCAGCAGCCGATCGGGAGTGGGACTCCTCACAGATACGCAGTATTTT.

The rearrangement links TRBV19 to TRBJ2-2; 12 bases align to TRBD2. The CDR3 has 16 residues. Germline CDR1 LNHDA, CDR2 SQIVND (reference sequence). After removal of 1 base from V and 6 bases from J, the junction contained 3 bases not matched to a gene. CDR3 DNA: TGTGCCAGTAGTATAGTAGGACTAGCGGGATCCGGGGAGCTGTTTTTT. Amino acids: CASSIVGLAGSGELFF.

The chain has TRBV29-1 and TRBJ1-1; perhaps TRBD1 as D (6 bases). Trimming took 6 bases from V and 2 from J, leaving 13 bases between them. The CDR3 covers 13 residues. The germline CDR1 and CDR2 sequences are SQVTM and ANQGSEA. The CDR3 spells CSVADRRNTEAFF. In DNA, the CDR3 is TGCAGCGTAGCTGACAGGAGAAACACTGAAGCTTTCTTT.

V usage is TRBV10-3 and J usage is TRBJ2-7; 7 bases map to TRBD2. Germline lookup yields CDR1 ENHRY and CDR2 SYGVKD. This CDR3 is 15 amino acids long. V dropped 3 bases and J dropped 0; count of bases not matched to a gene: 5. CDR3 amino acids: CAISDPGGHSYEQYF. As DNA, the CDR3 is TGTGCCATCAGTGATCCGGGAGGCCACTCCTACGAGCAGTACTTC.

The V call is TRBV2, the J call TRBJ1-5; 8 nucleotides align to TRBD1. Germline V lookup: CDR1 SNHLY, CDR2 FYNNEI. The CDR3 totals 14 residues. V dropped 5 bases and J dropped 1; count of bases not matched to a gene: 1. The CDR3 here is CASSRDRSNQPQHF. CDR3 nucleotides: TGTGCCAGCAGTCGGGACAGGAGCAATCAGCCCCAGCATTTT.

This chain uses TRBV24-1 with TRBJ2-1; tentative D call: TRBD2 (6 bases). The V gene lost 5 bases and the J gene lost 8 bases, with 24 bases spanning the gap. This CDR3 has 17 residues. The germline V gene encodes CDR1 KGHDR and CDR2 SFDVKD. CDR3 DNA: TGTGCCACCAGTGCCTTGGGGGGAGTGGCCGATATCGATGAGCAGTTCTTC. As protein: CATSALGGVADIDEQFF.

The rearrangement uses TRBV5-6 and TRBJ1-1; possibly TRBD1 for D (5 bases). The V end was cut by 0 bases, the J end by 5 bases, with 14 bases between. The CDR3 extends over 15 amino acids. The V gene's germline CDR1 is SGHDT and CDR2 YYEEEE. The CDR3 loop reads CASSLALIRGTEAFF. In DNA form, the CDR3 reads TGTGCCAGCAGCTTGGCCCTGATTAGGGGTACTGAAGCTTTCTTT. Filled out from reference TRBV5-6 and TRBJ1-1, the complete variable domain reads DAGVTQSPTHLIKTRGQQVTLRCSPKSGHDTVSWYQQALGQGPQFIFQYYEEEERQRGNFPDRFSGHQFPNYSSELNVNALLLGDSALYLCASSLALIRGTEAFFGQGTRLTVV.

The V gene is TRBV5-6, the J gene TRBJ2-3, with 10 bases that match TRBD1. The V segment lost 4 bases and the J segment 2 bases; nucleotides outside the gene matches: 7. This CDR3 region has 16 residues. Germline V gives CDR1 SGHDT, CDR2 YYEEEE. Written as DNA, the CDR3 is TGTGCCAGCAGCAGGAGGGACAGGGGAACCACAGATACGCAGTATTTT. Translating it yields CASSRRDRGTTDTQYF. The variable domain in full, completed from reference TRBV5-6 and TRBJ2-3, reads DAGVTQSPTHLIKTRGQQVTLRCSPKSGHDTVSWYQQALGQGPQFIFQYYEEEERQRGNFPDRFSGHQFPNYSSELNVNALLLGDSALYLCASSRRDRGTTDTQYFGPGTRLTVL.

The chain couples TRBV4-2 to TRBJ1-2; D unclear. This CDR3 comprises 14 residues. Trimming stripped 0 bases from V and 4 bases from J, with 9 bases between. Germline CDR1 LGHNA, CDR2 YNFKEQ. The CDR3 here is CASSQDPVTYGYTF. CDR3 DNA: TGTGCCAGCAGCCAAGATCCAGTTACCTATGGCTACACCTTC.

This sequence joins TRBV7-9 and TRBJ1-4; possibly TRBD1 for D (5 bases). CDR1 and CDR2 (germline): SEHNR, FQNEAQ (reference sequence). The ends were cut back, 2 bases at V and 4 bases at J, with 11 bases in the middle. The CDR3 has 15 amino acids. The chain's CDR3 is CASSLSGGVNEKLFF. The CDR3 bases are TGTGCCAGCAGCTTATCTGGAGGGGTTAATGAAAAACTGTTTTTT.

The chain uses TRBV28 and TRBJ1-2; D gene unclear. This CDR3 contains 15 residues. The germline V and J ends were trimmed by 2 bases and 4 bases, with 14 bases remaining between them. Germline V gene lookup returns CDR1 MDHEN and CDR2 SYDVKM. CDR3 bases: TGTGCCAGCAGTTTACTCGATCACGCGGGCTATGGCTACACCTTC. Translating it yields CASSLLDHAGYGYTF.

This chain uses TRBV28 with TRBJ2-7; D is possibly TRBD1 (6 bases). CDR1 MDHEN and CDR2 SYDVKM come from the germline V gene. Trimming stripped 6 bases from V and 0 bases from J, with 15 bases between. The CDR3 contains 15 residues. CDR3 amino acids: CASRTAGESSYEQYF. The CDR3 nucleotides are TGTGCCAGCAGAACCGCAGGGGAAAGCTCCTACGAGCAGTACTTC.

The table lists this clone with a few counts. The chain links TRBV19 to TRBJ2-1, with 12 bases identical to TRBD1. V shed 5 bases and J 9 bases; nucleotides not matched to a gene: 11. Germline V gives CDR1 LNHDA, CDR2 SQIVND (reference sequence). The CDR3 length is 16 residues. The CDR3 bases are TGTGCCAGTAGTCCGGGGGACAGGGGGCGAGGGAGTGAGCAGTTCTTC. Its translation is CASSPGDRGRGSEQFF.

The genes are TRBV28 and TRBJ2-7, with a tentative D call TRBD1 (6 bases). Deletions cut 1 base from V and 5 bases from J, with 12 bases between. The CDR3 extends over 14 amino acids. Per germline, CDR1 MDHEN and CDR2 SYDVKM. For the CDR3, the DNA is TGTGCCAGCAGTTTATTACAGGGTCGGGACGAGCAGTACTTC. It translates to CASSLLQGRDEQYF.

Notes on this clone: Other DNA variants within this sample encode the same CDR3. The chain recombines TRBV7-2 with TRBJ1-1; a weak D match, TRBD1 (6 bases). The V and J ends lost 6 bases and 0 bases respectively, with 11 bases between them. Germline V lookup: CDR1 SGHTA, CDR2 FQGNSA. This CDR3 comprises 14 residues. In DNA form, the CDR3 reads TGTGCCAGCAGACCGCAGGGGATGAACACTGAAGCTTTCTTT. The encoded protein is CASRPQGMNTEAFF. The whole variable domain, filled in from reference TRBV7-2 and TRBJ1-1, reads GAGVSQSPSNKVTEKGKDVELRCDPISGHTALYWYRQSLGQGLEFLIYFQGNSAPDKSGLPSDRFSAERTGGSVSTLTIQRTQQEDSAVYLCASRPQGMNTEAFFGQGTRLTVV.

The chain uses TRBV11-2 and TRBJ2-1, with 7 positions matching TRBD1. Trimming took 4 bases from V and 2 from J; bases not matched to a gene: 11. This CDR3 comprises 17 residues. Germline V gives CDR1 SGHAT, CDR2 FQNNGV. The CDR3 DNA reads as TGTGCCAGCAGCTACCCCTCGACAGGGTTCCCCTACAATGAGCAGTTCTTC. Encoded protein: CASSYPSTGFPYNEQFF.

The chain joins TRBV27 to TRBJ1-4; 7 nucleotides agree with TRBD1. J was trimmed by 5 bases and V by 0 bases; bases with no gene match: 6. The germline V gene has CDR1 MNHEY and CDR2 SMNVEV (reference sequence). The CDR3 covers 16 residues. CDR3 DNA sequence: TGTGCCAGCAGTTTATCCAACAGGGGCGGGAATGAAAAACTGTTTTTT. Translating it yields CASSLSNRGGNEKLFF. Full variable domain (remainder filled in from reference TRBV27 and TRBJ1-4): EAQVTQNPRYLITVTGKKLTVTCSQNMNHEYMSWYRQDPGLGLRQIYYSMNVEVTDKGDVPEGYKVSRKEKRNFPLILESPSPNQTSLYFCASSLSNRGGNEKLFFGSGTQLSVL.

This clone was observed once. J is TRBJ1-5 and V is TRBV10-3; D is uncertain. Deletions cut 4 bases from V and 4 bases from J, with 11 bases between. CDR1 is ENHRY, CDR2 SYGVKD, per germline. The CDR3 is 14 amino acids. The CDR3 loop reads CAISAVEANQPQHF. The DNA for the CDR3 is TGTGCCATCAGTGCGGTTGAGGCAAATCAGCCCCAGCATTTT.

The V call is TRBV27, the J call TRBJ1-1; D unresolved. Trimming took 3 bases from V and 1 from J, leaving 9 bases between them. CDR1 is MNHEY, CDR2 SMNVEV, per germline (reference sequence). The CDR3 is 14 residues long. The CDR3 region is CASSLGGPNTEAFF. The CDR3, as DNA: TGTGCCAGCAGTTTGGGAGGACCGAACACTGAAGCTTTCTTT.

This clone was picked up one time. CDR3 DNA: TGTGCCAGCAGCCAAGCCCCAATACTAGCGGGGCCGAACACCGGGGAGCTGTTTTTT. It is translated as CASSQAPILAGPNTGELFF. J is TRBJ2-2 and V is TRBV9; TRBD2 agrees at 10 bases. Germline V gene lookup returns CDR1 SGDLS and CDR2 YYNGEE. V shed 4 bases, J shed 0 bases, and the junction held 12 bases outside the gene matches. The CDR3 spans 19 residues.

The chain joins TRBV5-5 to TRBJ1-5; no clear D gene. The V end lost 3 bases, the J end lost 5 bases, and 12 bases lay between the germline ends. Germline V CDR1 and CDR2: SGHKS, YYEKEE (reference sequence). There are 14 residues in the CDR3. CDR3 in DNA: TGTGCCAGCAGCTGGTCTAGTGGTGATCAGCCCCAGCATTTT. Translation gives CASSWSSGDQPQHF.